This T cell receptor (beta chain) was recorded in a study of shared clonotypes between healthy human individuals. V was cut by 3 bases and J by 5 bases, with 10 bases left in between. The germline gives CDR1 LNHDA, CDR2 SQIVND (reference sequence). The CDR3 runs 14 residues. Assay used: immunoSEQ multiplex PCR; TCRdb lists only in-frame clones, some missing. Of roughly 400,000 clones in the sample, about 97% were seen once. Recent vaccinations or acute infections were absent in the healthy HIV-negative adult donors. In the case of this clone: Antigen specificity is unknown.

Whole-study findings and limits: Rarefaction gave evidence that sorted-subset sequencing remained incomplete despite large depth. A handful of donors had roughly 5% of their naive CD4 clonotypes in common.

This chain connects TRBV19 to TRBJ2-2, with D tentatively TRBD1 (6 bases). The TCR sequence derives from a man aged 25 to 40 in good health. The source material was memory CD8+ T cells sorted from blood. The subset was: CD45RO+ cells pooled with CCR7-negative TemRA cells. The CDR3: CASSIIQGTGELFF. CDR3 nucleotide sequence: TGTGCCAGTAGTATCATACAGGGAACCGGGGAGCTGTTTTTT.